This T cell receptor (beta chain) was recovered during a study of CXCR3-negative and CXCR3-positive naive CD8 T cells. Turning to this clonotype: The antigen is undetermined.

General study findings and limits: TRBV-TRBJ usage was alike in naive CXCR3-negative and CXCR3-positive cells but differed in memory cells. TRB CDR3 hydrophobicity was greater in CXCR3-positive naive cells than in CXCR3-negative naive cells.

Germline V lookup: CDR1 SGHVS, CDR2 FQNEAQ. This CDR3 is 13 amino acids long. Libraries were UMI-labeled 5' RACE TRB cDNA. TCRdb reprocessed the 5' RACE reads and stores each CDR3 protein as one record, lacking DNA. The specimen's table records some 54,000 distinct CDR3 sequences. The receptor was isolated from a human donor in good health. Some clones in this sample may be carry-over from other donors' samples. Source material: naive CXCR3+ CD8+ T cells from blood. Subset in this sample: CD45RO-CCR7+CD27+CD95- naive CD8+ T cells expressing CXCR3 (TNR3+). The rearrangement uses TRBV7-8 and TRBJ2-1; lacking DNA, the TRBD2 call made by TCRdb goes unchecked. CDR3 protein: CATGLPPGNEQFF.